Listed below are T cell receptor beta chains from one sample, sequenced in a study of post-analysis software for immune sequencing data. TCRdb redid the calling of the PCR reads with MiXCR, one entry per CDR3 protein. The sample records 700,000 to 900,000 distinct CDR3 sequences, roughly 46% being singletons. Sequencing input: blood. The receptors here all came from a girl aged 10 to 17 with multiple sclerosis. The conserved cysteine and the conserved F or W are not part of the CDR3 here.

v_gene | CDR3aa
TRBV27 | ASSSLAGAGGTQY
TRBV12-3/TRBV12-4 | ATKGRVNNEQY
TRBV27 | ASSLYQSDNQPQH
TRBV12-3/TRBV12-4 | ASSLAQSGANVLT
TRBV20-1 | SAGPGTSGRAQY
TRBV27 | ASSLGTGVTEAF
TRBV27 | ASSPATGGLEVPEQY
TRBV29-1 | SAWGERESNEQF
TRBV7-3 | ASSYDRATYNEQF
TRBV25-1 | ASSEFGGTGANVLT
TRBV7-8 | ASARWAKNIQY
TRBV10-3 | AIRAGTTRPLH
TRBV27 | ASSPPGAPGVDTQY
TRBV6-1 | ASSEYEFSPLH
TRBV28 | ASRPTSGLVKQY
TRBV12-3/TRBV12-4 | ASSFGQLATDTQY
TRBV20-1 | SARDGGLAGSSGSYNEQF
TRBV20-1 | SAAAGGVNSYEQY
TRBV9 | ASSVGLADYTDTQY
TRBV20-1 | SARVPEGFNYEQY
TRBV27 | ASSYGLAPYEQY
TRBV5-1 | ASSPEPLTGRQETQY
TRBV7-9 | ASRLGNEQF
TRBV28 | ASSSHRDYNYGYT
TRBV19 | ASRRLAGYNEQF
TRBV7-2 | ASSRQGMGSYEQY
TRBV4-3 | ASSQDRGERDEQY
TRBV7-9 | ASGGTGGGIRNEQF